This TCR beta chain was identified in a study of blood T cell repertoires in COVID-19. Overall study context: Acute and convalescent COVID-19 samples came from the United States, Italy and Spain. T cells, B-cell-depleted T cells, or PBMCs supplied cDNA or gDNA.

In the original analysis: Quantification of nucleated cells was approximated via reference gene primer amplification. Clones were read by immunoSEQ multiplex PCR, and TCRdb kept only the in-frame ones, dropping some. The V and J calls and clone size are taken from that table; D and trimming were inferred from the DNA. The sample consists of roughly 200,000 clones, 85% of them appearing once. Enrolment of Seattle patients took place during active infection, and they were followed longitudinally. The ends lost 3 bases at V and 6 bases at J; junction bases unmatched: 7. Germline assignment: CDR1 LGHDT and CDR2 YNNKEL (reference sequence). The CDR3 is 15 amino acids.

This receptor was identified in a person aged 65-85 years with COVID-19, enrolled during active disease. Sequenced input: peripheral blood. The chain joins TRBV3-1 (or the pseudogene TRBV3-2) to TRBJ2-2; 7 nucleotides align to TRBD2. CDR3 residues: CASSHIGLVAGELFF. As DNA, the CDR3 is TGTGCCAGCAGCCACATTGGACTAGTCGCCGGGGAGCTGTTTTTT.